What follows are 2 T cell receptor beta chains derived from one specimen sequenced in a study of Ad26.COV2.S vaccination and SARS-CoV-2 variants. The table came from immunoSEQ multiplex PCR; TCRdb's copy has only in-frame clones and leaves some out. The sample lists about 480,000 clones, 87% occurring once. Described treatment: some 19 received Ad26.COV2.S at low or high dose, single or two shots; about 5 received placebo; per-sample allocation not given. All samples were drawn on day 63, counting from the first vaccine or placebo injection. Sequenced here: peripheral blood, sampled in a trial of Ad26.COV2.S vaccine versus placebo. The receptor set was obtained from a person between 18 and 65 years old who received the Ad26.COV2.S COVID-19 vaccine or a placebo.

The chain is built from TRBV27 and TRBJ2-1; 10 bases match TRBD1. The CDR3 totals 15 residues. Germline V gene lookup returns CDR1 MNHEY and CDR2 SMNVEV (reference sequence). The V gene end was trimmed by 3 bases and the J gene end by 3 bases; junction bases not matched to a gene: 2. This CDR3 reads CASSLDRGVYNEQFF. DNA for the CDR3: TGTGCCAGCAGTTTGGACAGGGGGGTCTACAATGAGCAGTTCTTC.

This clone appeared a single time. The chain combines TRBV2 with TRBJ1-4; D is perhaps TRBD1 (6 bases). Per germline, CDR1 SNHLY and CDR2 FYNNEI. The ends were cut back, 6 bases at V and 3 bases at J, with 14 bases in the middle. CDR3 length: 15 residues. The DNA for the CDR3 is TGTGCCAGCAGGGTAACAGGGTCCCCTAATGAAAAACTGTTTTTT. This codes for CASRVTGSPNEKLFF.